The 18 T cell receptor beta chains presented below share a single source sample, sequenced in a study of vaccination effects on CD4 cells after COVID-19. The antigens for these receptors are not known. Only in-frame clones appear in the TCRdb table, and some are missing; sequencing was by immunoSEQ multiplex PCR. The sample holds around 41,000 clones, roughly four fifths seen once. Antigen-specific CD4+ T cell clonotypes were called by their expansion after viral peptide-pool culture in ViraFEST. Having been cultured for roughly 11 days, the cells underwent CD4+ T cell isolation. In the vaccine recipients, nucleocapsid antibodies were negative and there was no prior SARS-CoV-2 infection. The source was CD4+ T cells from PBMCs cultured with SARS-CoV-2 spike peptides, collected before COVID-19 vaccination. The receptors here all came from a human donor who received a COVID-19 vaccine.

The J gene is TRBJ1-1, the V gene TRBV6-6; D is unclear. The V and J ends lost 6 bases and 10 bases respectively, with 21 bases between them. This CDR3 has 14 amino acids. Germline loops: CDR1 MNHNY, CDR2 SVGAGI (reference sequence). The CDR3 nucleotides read TGTGCCAGCAGCAGACTTGGTCAGTCTTTTAGAGCTTTCTTT. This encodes CASSRLGQSFRAFF.

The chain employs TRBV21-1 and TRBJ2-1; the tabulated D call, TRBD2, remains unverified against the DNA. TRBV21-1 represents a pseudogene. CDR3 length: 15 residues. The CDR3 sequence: CASSKDEADSDEQFF. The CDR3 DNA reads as TGTGCCAGCAGCAAAGATGAGGCGGATAGCGATGAGCAGTTCTTC.

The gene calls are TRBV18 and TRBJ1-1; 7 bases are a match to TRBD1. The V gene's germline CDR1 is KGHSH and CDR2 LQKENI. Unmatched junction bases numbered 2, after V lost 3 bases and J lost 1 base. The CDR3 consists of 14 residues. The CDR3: CASSPGDRNTEAFF. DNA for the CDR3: TGTGCCAGCTCACCCGGGGACAGGAACACTGAAGCTTTCTTT.

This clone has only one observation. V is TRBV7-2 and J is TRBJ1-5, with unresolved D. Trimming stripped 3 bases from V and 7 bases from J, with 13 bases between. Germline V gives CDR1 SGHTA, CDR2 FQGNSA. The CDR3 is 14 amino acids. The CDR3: CASSLFEGSQPQHF. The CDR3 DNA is TGTGCCAGCAGCTTGTTTGAGGGAAGCCAGCCCCAGCATTTT.

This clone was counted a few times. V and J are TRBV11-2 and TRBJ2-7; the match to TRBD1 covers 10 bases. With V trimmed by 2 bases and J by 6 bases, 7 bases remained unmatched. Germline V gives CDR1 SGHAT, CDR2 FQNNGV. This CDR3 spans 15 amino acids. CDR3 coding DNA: TGTGCCAGCAGCTTACCCAGACAGGGGGCTAGCGAGCAGTACGTC. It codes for CASSLPRQGASEQYV.

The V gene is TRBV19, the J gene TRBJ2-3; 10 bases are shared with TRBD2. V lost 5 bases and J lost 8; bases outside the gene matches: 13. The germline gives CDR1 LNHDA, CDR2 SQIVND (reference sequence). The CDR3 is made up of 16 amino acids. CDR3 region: CASSPWGTSEQGTQYF. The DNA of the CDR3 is TGTGCCAGTAGTCCTTGGGGGACTAGCGAGCAGGGTACGCAGTATTTT. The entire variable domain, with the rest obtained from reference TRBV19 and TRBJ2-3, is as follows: DGGITQSPKYLFRKEGQNVTLSCEQNLNHDAMYWYRQDPGQGLRLIYYSQIVNDFQKGDIAEGYSVSREKKESFPLTVTSAQKNPTAFYLCASSPWGTSEQGTQYFGPGTRLTVL.

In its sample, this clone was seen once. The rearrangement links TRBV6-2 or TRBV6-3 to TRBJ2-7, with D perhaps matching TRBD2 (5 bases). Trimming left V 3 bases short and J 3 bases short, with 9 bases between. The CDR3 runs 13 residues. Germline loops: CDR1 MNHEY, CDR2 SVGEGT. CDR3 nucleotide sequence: TGTGCCAGCAGTTATTCGGGGAACTACGAGCAGTACGTC. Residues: CASSYSGNYEQYV.

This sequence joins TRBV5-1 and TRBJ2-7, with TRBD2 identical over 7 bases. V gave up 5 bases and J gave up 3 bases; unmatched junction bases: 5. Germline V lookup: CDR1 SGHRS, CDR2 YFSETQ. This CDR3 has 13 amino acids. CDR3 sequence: CASREERGYEQYV. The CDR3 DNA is TGCGCCAGCAGGGAGGAGCGGGGCTACGAGCAGTACGTC.

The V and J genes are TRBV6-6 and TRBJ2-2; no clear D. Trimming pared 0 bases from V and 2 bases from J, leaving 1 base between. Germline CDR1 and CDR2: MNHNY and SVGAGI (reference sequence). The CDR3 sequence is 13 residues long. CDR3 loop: CASSYSNTGELFF. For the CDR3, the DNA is TGTGCCAGCAGTTACTCAAACACCGGGGAGCTGTTTTTT.

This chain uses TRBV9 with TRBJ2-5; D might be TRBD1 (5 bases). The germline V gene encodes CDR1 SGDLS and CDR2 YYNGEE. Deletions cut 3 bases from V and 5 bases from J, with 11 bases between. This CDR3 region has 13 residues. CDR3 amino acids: CASSARGWETQYF. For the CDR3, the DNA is TGTGCCAGCAGCGCAAGGGGTTGGGAGACCCAGTACTTC.

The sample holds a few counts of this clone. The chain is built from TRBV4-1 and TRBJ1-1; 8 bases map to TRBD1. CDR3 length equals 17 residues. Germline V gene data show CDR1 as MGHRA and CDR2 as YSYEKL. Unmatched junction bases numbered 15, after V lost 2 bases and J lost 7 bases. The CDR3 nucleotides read TGCGCCAGCAGCCAACACCCTCCTCAGGGGGCGCAAGATGAAGCTTTCTTT. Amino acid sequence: CASSQHPPQGAQDEAFF.

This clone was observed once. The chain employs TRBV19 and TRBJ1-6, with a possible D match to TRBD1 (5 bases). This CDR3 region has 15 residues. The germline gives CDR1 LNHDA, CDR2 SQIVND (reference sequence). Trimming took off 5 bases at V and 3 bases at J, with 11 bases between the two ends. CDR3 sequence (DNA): TGTGCCAGTAGTTCCCGACAGAACTATAATTCACCCCTCCACTTT. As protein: CASSSRQNYNSPLHF.

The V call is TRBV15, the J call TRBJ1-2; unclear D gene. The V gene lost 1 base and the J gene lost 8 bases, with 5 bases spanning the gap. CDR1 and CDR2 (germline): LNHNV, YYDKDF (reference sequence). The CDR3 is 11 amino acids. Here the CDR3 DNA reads TGTGCCACCAGCAGAGGGTGGGGCTACACCTTC. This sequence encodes CATSRGWGYTF.

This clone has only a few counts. The DNA for the CDR3 is TGTGCCAGCTCACCAGGGACTAGGCATGAGCAGTACGTC. Amino acids: CASSPGTRHEQYV. This rearrangement joins TRBV18 to TRBJ2-7; 8 bases map to TRBD2. The CDR3 has 13 residues. The germline V gene encodes CDR1 KGHSH and CDR2 LQKENI. V shed 2 bases and J 7 bases; nucleotides not matched to a gene: 4.

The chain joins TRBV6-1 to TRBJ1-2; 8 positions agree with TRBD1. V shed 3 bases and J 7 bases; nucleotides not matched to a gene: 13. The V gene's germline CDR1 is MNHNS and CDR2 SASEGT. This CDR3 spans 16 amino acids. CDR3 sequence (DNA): TGTGCCAGCAGTGAGACGACAGGGGCGTTTTTGGGTGGCTACACCTTC. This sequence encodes CASSETTGAFLGGYTF.

DNA of the CDR3: TGTGCCAGTAGTATAACAGGGGCGTCTGGAAACACCATATATTTT. Residues: CASSITGASGNTIYF. The J gene is TRBJ1-3, the V gene TRBV19, with 7 bases matching TRBD1. CDR3 length equals 15 residues. Germline loops: CDR1 LNHDA, CDR2 SQIVND (reference sequence). V trimming: 2 bases; J trimming: 1 base; junction bases outside the gene matches: 2.

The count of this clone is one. The CDR3 nucleotides read TGCGCCAGCAGCACCTTTCGTGGGGGGGGAGACACCGGGGAGCTGTTTTTT. The encoded protein is CASSTFRGGGDTGELFF. The V call is TRBV4-3, the J call TRBJ2-2, with TRBD2 matching over 7 bases. V shed 5 bases, J shed 3 bases, and the junction held 12 bases outside the gene matches. CDR3 size: 17 residues. The germline V gene encodes CDR1 LGHNA and CDR2 YSLEER.

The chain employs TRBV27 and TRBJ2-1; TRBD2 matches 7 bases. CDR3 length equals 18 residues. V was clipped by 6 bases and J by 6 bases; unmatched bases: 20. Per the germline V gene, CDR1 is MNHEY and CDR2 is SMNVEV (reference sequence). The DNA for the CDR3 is TGTGCCAGCAGCACGAAATCTCCTTCTGCGGGGGATCGCAATGAGCAGTTCTTC. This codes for CASSTKSPSAGDRNEQFF.